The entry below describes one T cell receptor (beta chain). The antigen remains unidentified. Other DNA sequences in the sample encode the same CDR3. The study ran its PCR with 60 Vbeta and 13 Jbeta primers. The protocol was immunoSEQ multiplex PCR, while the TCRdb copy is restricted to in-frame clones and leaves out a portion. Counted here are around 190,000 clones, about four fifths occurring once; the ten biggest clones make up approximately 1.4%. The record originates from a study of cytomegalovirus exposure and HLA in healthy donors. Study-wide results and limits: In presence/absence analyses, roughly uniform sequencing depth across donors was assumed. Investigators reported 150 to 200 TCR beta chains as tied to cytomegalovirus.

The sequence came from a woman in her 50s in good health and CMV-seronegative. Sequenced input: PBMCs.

The CDR3 region is CASSLGQGFTEAFF. CDR3 bases: TGTGCCAGCAGCTTAGGACAGGGATTCACTGAAGCTTTCTTT. The chain combines TRBV7-9 with TRBJ1-1, with 7 nucleotides matching TRBD1. Germline V gene sequence: CDR1 SEHNR, CDR2 FQNEAQ (reference sequence). V dropped 1 base and J dropped 4; count of bases not matched to a gene: 3. The CDR3 has 14 residues.